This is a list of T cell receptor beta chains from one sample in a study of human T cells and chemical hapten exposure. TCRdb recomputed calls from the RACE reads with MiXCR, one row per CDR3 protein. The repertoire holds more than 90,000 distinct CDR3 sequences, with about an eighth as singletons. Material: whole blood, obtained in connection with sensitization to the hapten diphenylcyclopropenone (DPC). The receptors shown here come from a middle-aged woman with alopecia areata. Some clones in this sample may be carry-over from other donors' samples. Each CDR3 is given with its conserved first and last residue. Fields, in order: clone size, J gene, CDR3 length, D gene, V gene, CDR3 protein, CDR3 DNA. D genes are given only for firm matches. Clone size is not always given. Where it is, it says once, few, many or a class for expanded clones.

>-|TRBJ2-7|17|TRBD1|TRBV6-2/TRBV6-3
CASSSPHTGTASYEQYF
TGTGCCAGCAGTTCCCCTCATACCGGGACAGCCTCCTACGAGCAGTACTTC
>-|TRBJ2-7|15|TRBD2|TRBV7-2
CASSSTSGSSYEQYF
TGTGCCAGCAGCTCGACTAGCGGGAGCTCCTACGAGCAGTACTTC
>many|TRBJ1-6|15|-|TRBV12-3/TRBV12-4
CASTLQRTENSPLHF
TGTGCCAGCACCCTCCAGCGAACGGAGAATTCACCCCTCCACTTT
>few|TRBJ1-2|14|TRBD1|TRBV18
CASSPRQGDYGYTF
TGTGCCAGCTCACCCCGACAGGGGGACTATGGCTACACCTTC
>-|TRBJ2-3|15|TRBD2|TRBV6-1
CASRFSGSGSDTQYF
TGTGCCAGCAGGTTTAGCGGGAGCGGATCAGATACGCAGTATTTT
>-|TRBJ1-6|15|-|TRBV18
CASSPPQGNNSPLHF
TGTGCCAGCTCACCACCCCAGGGGAATAATTCACCCCTCCACTTT
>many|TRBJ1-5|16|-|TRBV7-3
CASSLKYPPSGKPQHF
TGTGCCAGCAGCTTAAAGTATCCCCCCTCCGGAAAACCCCAGCATTTT
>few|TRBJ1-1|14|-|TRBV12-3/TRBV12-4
CAGQRNGEYTEAFF
TGTGCCGGCCAGCGCAATGGGGAGTACACTGAAGCTTTCTTT
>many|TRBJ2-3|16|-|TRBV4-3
CASSQDLFAGTDTQYF
TGCGCCAGCAGCCAAGATTTATTTGCGGGCACAGATACGCAGTATTTT
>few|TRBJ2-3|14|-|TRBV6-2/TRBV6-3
CASSYSQSTDTQYF
TGTGCCAGCAGTTACTCGCAGTCCACAGATACGCAGTATTTT
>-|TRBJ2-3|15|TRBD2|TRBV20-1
CSARTGTSGTDTQYF
TGCAGTGCTCGGACAGGGACTAGCGGCACAGATACGCAGTATTTT
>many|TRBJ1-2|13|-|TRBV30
CAWSVQINYGYTF
TGTGCCTGGAGCGTACAGATAAACTATGGCTACACCTTC
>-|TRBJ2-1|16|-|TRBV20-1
CSARDLATSSYNEQFF
TGCAGTGCTAGAGACTTGGCGACCAGCTCCTACAATGAGCAGTTCTTC
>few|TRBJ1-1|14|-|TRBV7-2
CASSFTGQNTEAFF
TGTGCCAGCAGCTTCACAGGACAGAACACTGAAGCTTTCTTT
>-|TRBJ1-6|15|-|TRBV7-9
CASSAPGLQNSPLHF
TGTGCCAGCAGCGCGCCGGGACTTCAAAATTCACCCCTCCACTTT
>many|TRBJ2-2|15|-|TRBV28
CASSLGRLNTGELFF
TGTGCCAGCAGTTTAGGACGGTTGAACACCGGGGAGCTGTTTTTT
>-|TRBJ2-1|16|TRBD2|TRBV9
CASSADVAGIYNEQFF
TGTGCCAGCAGCGCTGATGTAGCGGGTATTTACAATGAGCAGTTCTTC
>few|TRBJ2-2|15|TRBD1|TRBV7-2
CASSPQGASTGELFF
TGTGCCAGCAGCCCGCAGGGGGCTTCCACCGGGGAGCTGTTTTTT
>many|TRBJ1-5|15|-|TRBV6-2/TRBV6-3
CASLEGQGRNQPQHF
TGTGCCAGCCTAGAGGGGCAGGGCCGCAATCAGCCCCAGCATTTT
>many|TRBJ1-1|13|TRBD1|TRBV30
CAWSAGTATEAFF
TGTGCCTGGAGCGCAGGGACAGCCACTGAAGCTTTCTTT
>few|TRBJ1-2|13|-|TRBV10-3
CAISESDNYGYTF
TGTGCCATCAGTGAGTCAGATAACTATGGCTACACCTTC
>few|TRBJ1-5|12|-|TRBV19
CASSMLDQPQHF
TGTGCCAGTAGTATGTTAGATCAGCCCCAGCATTTT
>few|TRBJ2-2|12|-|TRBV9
CASSANTGELFF
TGTGCCAGCAGCGCCAACACCGGGGAGCTGTTTTTT
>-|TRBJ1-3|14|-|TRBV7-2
CASSSDKEGNTIYF
TGTGCCAGCAGCTCAGATAAAGAGGGAAACACCATATATTTT
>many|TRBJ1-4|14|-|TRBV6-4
CASTDSPLEEKLFF
TGTGCCAGCACCGACTCACCGTTAGAAGAAAAACTGTTTTTT
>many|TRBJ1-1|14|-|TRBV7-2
CASSWGGRNTEAFF
TGTGCCAGCAGCTGGGGGGGCAGGAACACTGAAGCTTTCTTT
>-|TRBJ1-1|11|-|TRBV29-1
CSDRRNTEAFF
TGCAGCGACAGGAGGAACACTGAAGCTTTCTTT
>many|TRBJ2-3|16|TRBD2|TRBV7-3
CASSRISGGDPDTQYF
TGTGCCAGCAGCCGCATAAGCGGGGGGGACCCAGATACGCAGTATTTT
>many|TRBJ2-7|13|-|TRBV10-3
CAIQGGGGYEQYF
TGTGCCATTCAAGGGGGAGGGGGCTACGAGCAGTACTTC
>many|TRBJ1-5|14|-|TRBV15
CATRGVGGNQPQHF
TGTGCCACCCGTGGGGTTGGGGGCAATCAGCCCCAGCATTTT
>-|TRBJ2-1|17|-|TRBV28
CASTAATGSSSYNEQFF
TGTGCCAGCACCGCTGCCACAGGGTCGAGCTCCTACAATGAGCAGTTCTTC
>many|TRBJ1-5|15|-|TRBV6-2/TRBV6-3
CASSWTVNSNQPQHF
TGTGCCAGCAGTTGGACGGTGAATAGCAATCAGCCCCAGCATTTT
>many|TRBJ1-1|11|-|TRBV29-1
CSVEPGREAFF
TGCAGCGTTGAACCGGGACGGGAAGCTTTCTTT
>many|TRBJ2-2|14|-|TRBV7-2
CASSPLGTTGELFF
TGTGCCAGCAGCCCACTGGGCACCACCGGGGAGCTGTTTTTT
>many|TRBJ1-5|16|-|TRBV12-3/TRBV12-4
CASSRTPGVSNQPQHF
TGTGCCAGCAGTCGAACCCCAGGGGTTAGCAATCAGCCCCAGCATTTT
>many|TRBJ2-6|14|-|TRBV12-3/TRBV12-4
CASSLAGGVNVLTF
TGTGCCAGCAGTTTAGCAGGGGGTGTCAACGTCCTGACTTTC
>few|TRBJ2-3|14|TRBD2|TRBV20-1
CSARDSSGPDTQYF
TGCAGTGCTAGAGATTCTAGCGGCCCAGATACGCAGTATTTT
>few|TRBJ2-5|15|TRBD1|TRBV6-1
CASSEQGVGDETQYF
TGTGCCAGCAGTGAACAGGGGGTAGGGGACGAGACCCAGTACTTC
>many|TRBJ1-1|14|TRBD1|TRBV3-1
CASSQGQGSTEAFF
TGTGCCAGCAGCCAGGGACAGGGGAGCACTGAAGCTTTCTTT
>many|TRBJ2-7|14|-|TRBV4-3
CASSQVSGPYEQYF
TGCGCCAGCAGCCAAGTTAGCGGCCCCTACGAGCAGTACTTC
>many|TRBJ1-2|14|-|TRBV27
CASSFGLGSYGYTF
TGTGCCAGCAGTTTTGGGTTGGGGAGCTATGGCTACACCTTC
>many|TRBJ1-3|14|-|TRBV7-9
CASSPDLPGNTIYF
TGTGCCAGCAGCCCAGACTTACCTGGAAACACCATATATTTT
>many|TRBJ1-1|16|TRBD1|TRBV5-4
CASSSYHRDRSIEAFF
TGTGCCAGCAGCTCCTATCACCGGGACAGATCTATTGAAGCTTTCTTT
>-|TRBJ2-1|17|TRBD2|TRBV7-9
CASRHPGLAPPGNEQFF
TGTGCCAGCAGACACCCGGGACTAGCCCCTCCTGGGAATGAGCAGTTCTTC
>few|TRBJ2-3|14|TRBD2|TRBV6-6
CATVAGGATDTQYF
TGTGCCACCGTAGCGGGGGGGGCCACAGATACGCAGTATTTT
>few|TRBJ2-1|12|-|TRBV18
CASSPGPNEQFF
TGTGCCAGCTCACCAGGACCAAATGAGCAGTTCTTC
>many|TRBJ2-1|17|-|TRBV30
CAWSVRWGSTPYNELFF
TGTGCCTGGAGTGTACGATGGGGAAGCACCCCCTACAATGAGCTGTTCTTC
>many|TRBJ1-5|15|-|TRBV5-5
CASSSQGNSNQPQHF
TGTGCCAGCAGCTCACAGGGAAATAGCAATCAGCCCCAGCATTTT
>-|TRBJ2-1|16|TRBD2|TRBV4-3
CASSQGGGNSYNEQFF
TGCGCCAGCAGCCAAGGGGGGGGGAACTCCTACAATGAGCAGTTCTTC
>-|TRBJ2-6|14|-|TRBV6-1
CASNPGTGANVLTF
TGTGCCTCAAACCCAGGGACTGGGGCCAACGTCCTGACTTTC